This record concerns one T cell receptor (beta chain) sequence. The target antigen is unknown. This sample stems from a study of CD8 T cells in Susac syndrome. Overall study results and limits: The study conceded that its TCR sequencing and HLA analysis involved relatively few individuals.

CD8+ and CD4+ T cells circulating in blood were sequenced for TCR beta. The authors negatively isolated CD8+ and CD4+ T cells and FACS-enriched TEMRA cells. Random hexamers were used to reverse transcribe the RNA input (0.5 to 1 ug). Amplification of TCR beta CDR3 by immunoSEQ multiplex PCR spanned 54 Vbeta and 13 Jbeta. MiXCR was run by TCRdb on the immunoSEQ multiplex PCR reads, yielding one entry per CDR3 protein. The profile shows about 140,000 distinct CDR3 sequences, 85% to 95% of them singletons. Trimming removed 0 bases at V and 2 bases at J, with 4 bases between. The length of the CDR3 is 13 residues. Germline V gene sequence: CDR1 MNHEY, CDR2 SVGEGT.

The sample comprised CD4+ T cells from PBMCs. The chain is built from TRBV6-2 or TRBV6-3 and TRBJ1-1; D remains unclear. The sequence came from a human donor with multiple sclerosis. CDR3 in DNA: TGTGCCAGCAGTTACTCTTCCAACACTGAAGCTTTCTTT. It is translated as CASSYSSNTEAFF.